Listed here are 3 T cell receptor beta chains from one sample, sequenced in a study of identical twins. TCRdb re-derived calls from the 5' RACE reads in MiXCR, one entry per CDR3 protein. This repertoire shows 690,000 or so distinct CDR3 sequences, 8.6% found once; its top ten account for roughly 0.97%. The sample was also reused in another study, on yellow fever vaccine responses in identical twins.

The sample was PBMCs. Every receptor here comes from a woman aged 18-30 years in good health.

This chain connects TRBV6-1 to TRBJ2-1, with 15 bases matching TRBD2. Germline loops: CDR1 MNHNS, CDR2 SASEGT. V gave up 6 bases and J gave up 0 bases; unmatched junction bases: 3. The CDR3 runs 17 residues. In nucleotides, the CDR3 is TGTGCCAGCAGGGGACTAGCGGGGGGCGGCTCCTACAATGAGCAGTTCTTC. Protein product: CASRGLAGGGSYNEQFF.

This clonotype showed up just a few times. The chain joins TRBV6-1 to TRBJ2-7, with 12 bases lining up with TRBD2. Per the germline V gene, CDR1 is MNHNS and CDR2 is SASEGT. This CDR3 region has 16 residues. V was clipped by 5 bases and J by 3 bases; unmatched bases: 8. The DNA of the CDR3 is TGTGCCAGCAGTAATCCCCCGGGACTAGCGGGCTACGAGCAGTACTTC. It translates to CASSNPPGLAGYEQYF.

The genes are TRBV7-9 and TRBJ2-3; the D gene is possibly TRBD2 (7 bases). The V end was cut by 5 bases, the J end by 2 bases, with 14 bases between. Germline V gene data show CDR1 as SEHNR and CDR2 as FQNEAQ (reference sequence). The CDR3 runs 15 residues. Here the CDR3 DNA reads TGTGCCAGCAGCCAAGGGGGGGGCCTCACAGATACGCAGTATTTT. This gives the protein CASSQGGGLTDTQYF.